This TCR beta chain derives from a study of blood T cell repertoires in COVID-19. About the research overall: Both acute and convalescent COVID-19 samples were obtained from the United States, Italy and Spain.

Germline V CDR1 and CDR2: SGDLS, YYNGEE. V was cut by 2 bases and J by 4 bases, with 10 bases left in between. CDR3 length: 14 amino acids. The data were produced by immunoSEQ multiplex PCR, yet TCRdb's version contains in-frame clones alone and is incomplete. The sample carries roughly 180,000 clones, 65% to 85% recorded once. The sequence derives from a man in his 60s with active or convalescent COVID-19. V and J are TRBV9 and TRBJ1-3; tentatively, D is TRBD1 (5 bases). Sequencing was performed on peripheral blood. In DNA form, the CDR3 reads TGTGCCAGCAGCGTCCAGACAGCGGGAAACACCATATATTTT. Translating it yields CASSVQTAGNTIYF.